This TCR beta chain was sequenced for a study of shared clonotypes between healthy human individuals. CD45RO negativity and positive selection for CCR7 defined naive CD8 cells, a population that excluded terminally differentiated effector memory CD45RA+ cells. Every contributor of samples was a Caucasian grown-up residing in Nashville, Tennessee. Germline CDR1 reads GTSNPN; CDR2 reads SVGIG (reference sequence). The CDR3 spans 14 residues. The ends were cut back, 5 bases at V and 0 bases at J, with 8 bases in the middle. The data were produced by immunoSEQ multiplex PCR, yet TCRdb's version contains in-frame clones alone and is incomplete. The sample contains hundreds of thousands of clones, 95% to 98% of which appear only once.

The sample consisted of naive CD8+ T cells sorted from blood. The sequence was collected from a man aged 30 to 45 in good health. V gene TRBV30 combines with J gene TRBJ2-6; D remains ambiguous. The DNA for the CDR3 is TGTGCCTGGTACCGTAGCTCTGGGGCCAACGTCCTGACTTTC. It translates to CAWYRSSGANVLTF.